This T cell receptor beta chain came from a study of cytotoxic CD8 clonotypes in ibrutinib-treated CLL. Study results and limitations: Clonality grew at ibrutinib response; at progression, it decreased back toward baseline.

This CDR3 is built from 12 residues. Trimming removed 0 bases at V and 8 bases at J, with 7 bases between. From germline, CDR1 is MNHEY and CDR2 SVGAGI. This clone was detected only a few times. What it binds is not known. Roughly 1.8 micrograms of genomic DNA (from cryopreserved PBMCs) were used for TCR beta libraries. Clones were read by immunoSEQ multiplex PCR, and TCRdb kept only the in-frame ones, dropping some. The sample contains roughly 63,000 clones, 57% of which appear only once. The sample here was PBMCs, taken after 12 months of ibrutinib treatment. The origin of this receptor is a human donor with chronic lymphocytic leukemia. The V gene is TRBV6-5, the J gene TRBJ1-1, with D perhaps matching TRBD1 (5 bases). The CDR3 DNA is TGTGCCAGCAGTTACTCGAGGGGAGAAGCTTTCTTT. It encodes CASSYSRGEAFF.